This TCR beta chain is drawn from a study of blood T cell repertoires in COVID-19. Overall study: Acute and convalescent COVID-19 specimens originated in the United States, Italy and Spain. Sources were T cells, B-cell-depleted T cells, or PBMCs; the material itself was cDNA or gDNA.

As processed by the authors: Reference gene primer amplification in the assay estimated nucleated cell counts. Here immunoSEQ multiplex PCR was the method, and the copy in TCRdb shows in-frame clones only, minus some. That table gives V, J and clone size, and the DNA gave D and trimming. This table holds about 81,000 clones, about 88% found once. A remark on this clone: The junction and the germline gene differ at one end; a read error may be behind it.

The CDR3 consists of 11 residues. The germline gives CDR1 MNHEY, CDR2 SVGEGT. V is TRBV6-2 or TRBV6-3 and J is TRBJ1-2; D not certain. The sample comprised peripheral blood. This clonotype was obtained from a man aged 70-80 years with active or convalescent COVID-19. Here the CDR3 DNA reads TGTGCCAGCAGCCGGAGGTATGGTTACACCTTC. Encoded protein: CASSRRYGYTF.